The entry below describes one T cell receptor (beta chain). Specified treatment: randomized to nivolumab then ipilimumab (arm A) or the reverse (arm B). The CDR3 is 16 residues long. V gave up 3 bases and J gave up 3 bases; unmatched junction bases: 5. Germline-derived CDR1 and CDR2 are LGHNA and YSLEER. This entry comes from a study of sequential checkpoint blockade in melanoma. This table comes from immunoSEQ multiplex PCR, and its TCRdb copy is limited to in-frame clones, with some not included. The sample consists of tens of thousands of clones, just over 85% of them appearing once. The TCR comes from a human donor with melanoma. This sample comprised CD8+ T cells sorted from blood (inferred from file names), obtained from a patient given nivolumab and ipilimumab in sequence. The chain joins TRBV4-3 to TRBJ1-5; 10 nucleotides match TRBD1. CDR3 bases: TGCGCCAGCAGCCAGGGGACAGGGGCCCTCAATCAGCCCCAGCATTTT. Its protein product is CASSQGTGALNQPQHF.